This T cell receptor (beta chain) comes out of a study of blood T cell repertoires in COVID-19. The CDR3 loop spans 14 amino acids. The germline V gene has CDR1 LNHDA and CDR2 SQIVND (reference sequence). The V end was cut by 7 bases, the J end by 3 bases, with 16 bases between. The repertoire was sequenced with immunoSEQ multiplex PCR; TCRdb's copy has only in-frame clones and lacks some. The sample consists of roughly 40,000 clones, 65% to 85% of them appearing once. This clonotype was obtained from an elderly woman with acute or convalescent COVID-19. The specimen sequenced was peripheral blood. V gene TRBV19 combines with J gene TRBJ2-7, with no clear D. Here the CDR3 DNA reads TGTGCCAGTAACGGCGGTTTGGGTGTCTACGAGCAGTACTTC. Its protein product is CASNGGLGVYEQYF.